The 16 T cell receptor beta chains below all came from one sample that was sequenced in a study of cytomegalovirus exposure and HLA in healthy donors. A multiplex PCR was run with 60 Vbeta primers and 13 Jbeta primers. The repertoire was sequenced with immunoSEQ multiplex PCR; TCRdb's copy has only in-frame clones and lacks some. Among about 96,000 clones listed, under 85% were seen once. The specimen sequenced was PBMCs. The source of these receptors is a man in his thirties or forties in good health and CMV-seronegative.

The rearrangement joins TRBV7-2 to TRBJ2-3, with no clear D. The V gene lost 1 base and the J gene lost 4 bases, with 3 bases spanning the gap. This CDR3 is 12 amino acids long. CDR1 is SGHTA and CDR2 is FQGNSA in the germline V gene. CDR3 sequence: CASSLDSDTQYF. CDR3 nucleotide sequence: TGTGCCAGCAGCTTAGACTCAGATACGCAGTATTTT. The whole variable domain, remainder taken from reference TRBV7-2 and TRBJ2-3, is GAGVSQSPSNKVTEKGKDVELRCDPISGHTALYWYRQSLGQGLEFLIYFQGNSAPDKSGLPSDRFSAERTGGSVSTLTIQRTQQEDSAVYLCASSLDSDTQYFGPGTRLTVL.

This chain connects TRBV6-1 to TRBJ1-2, with 9 bases lining up with TRBD1. Per germline, CDR1 MNHNS and CDR2 SASEGT. V lost 3 bases and J lost 3; bases outside the gene matches: 2. The CDR3 totals 14 residues. The CDR3 DNA sequence: TGTGCCAGCAGTGAGACAGGGGGTGACTATGGCTACACCTTC. Protein product: CASSETGGDYGYTF.

This clone showed up just a few times. The V and J genes are TRBV6-5 and TRBJ1-4; D is undetermined. Trimming stripped 0 bases from V and 8 bases from J, with 13 bases between. Per germline, CDR1 MNHEY and CDR2 SVGAGI. The length of the CDR3 is 15 residues. The CDR3 DNA reads TGTGCCAGCAGTTACTCCCCGCGGGGAGGCGAAAAACTGTTTTTT. Translated: CASSYSPRGGEKLFF.

The V call is TRBV4-3, the J call TRBJ1-5; no reliable D call. Germline V CDR1 and CDR2: LGHNA, YSLEER. The CDR3 totals 18 residues. V lost 2 bases to trimming and J lost 5 bases, with 22 bases between them. The CDR3 spells CASSQREQPFQADQPQHF. CDR3 coding DNA: TGCGCCAGCAGCCAAAGGGAACAGCCTTTTCAAGCGGATCAGCCCCAGCATTTT.

This sequence joins TRBV7-9 and TRBJ1-1, with a possible D match to TRBD1 (5 bases). This CDR3 spans 15 amino acids. Deletions cut 2 bases from V and 5 bases from J, with 15 bases between. CDR1 and CDR2 (germline): SEHNR, FQNEAQ (reference sequence). The CDR3 bases are TGTGCCAGCAGCTTACAACGGGGGATATCGACTGAAGCTTTCTTT. Amino acids: CASSLQRGISTEAFF.

V gene TRBV19 combines with J gene TRBJ2-3; perhaps TRBD2 as D (7 bases). Trimming shortened V by 7 bases and J by 1 base, and 12 bases separated the two germline ends. CDR1 is LNHDA and CDR2 is SQIVND in the germline V gene (reference sequence). This CDR3 spans 14 amino acids. The chain's CDR3 is CASKWGGGTDTQYF. CDR3 bases: TGTGCCAGTAAGTGGGGGGGCGGCACAGATACGCAGTATTTT.

J is TRBJ2-2 and V is TRBV6-5; 12 bases are shared with TRBD2. V gave up 6 bases and J gave up 9 bases; unmatched junction bases: 5. The CDR3 totals 14 residues. Germline CDR1 MNHEY, CDR2 SVGAGI. The DNA for the CDR3 is TGTGCCAGCAGGCCTACTAGCGGGGGGTGGGAGCTGTTTTTT. Its protein is CASRPTSGGWELFF.

The J gene is TRBJ1-5, the V gene TRBV28, with D possibly matching TRBD1 (6 bases). This CDR3 spans 15 amino acids. Germline assignment: CDR1 MDHEN and CDR2 SYDVKM. V dropped 6 bases and J dropped 5 bases, with 17 bases sitting between them. The CDR3 nucleotides read TGTGCCAGCAGGATCCCAGGGGATTACGATCAGCCCCAGCATTTT. Its protein is CASRIPGDYDQPQHF.

This chain links TRBV7-2 with TRBJ1-2; 8 bases agree with TRBD1. The length of the CDR3 is 13 residues. The V segment lost 6 bases and the J segment 4 bases; nucleotides outside the gene matches: 4. CDR1 SGHTA and CDR2 FQGNSA come from the germline V gene. For the CDR3, the DNA is TGTGCCAGCAGATTTACAGGGGGCTATGGCTACACCTTC. Amino acid sequence: CASRFTGGYGYTF. Looking up the rest from reference TRBV7-2 and TRBJ1-2 gives the full variable domain: GAGVSQSPSNKVTEKGKDVELRCDPISGHTALYWYRQSLGQGLEFLIYFQGNSAPDKSGLPSDRFSAERTGGSVSTLTIQRTQQEDSAVYLCASRFTGGYGYTFGSGTRLTVV.

The rearrangement links TRBV2 to TRBJ2-2, with D possibly TRBD1 on 5 matching bases. The length of the CDR3 is 14 residues. Trimming took 6 bases from V and 3 from J, leaving 11 bases between them. Germline values: CDR1 SNHLY, CDR2 FYNNEI. The CDR3 DNA is TGTGCCAGCAGACAACAGGCAGACACCGGGGAGCTGTTTTTT. Amino acid sequence: CASRQQADTGELFF.

The sample holds a few counts of this clone. The genes are TRBV5-1 and TRBJ2-7; D is unclear. Germline V gene sequence: CDR1 SGHRS, CDR2 YFSETQ. Deletions cut 2 bases from V and 6 bases from J, with 15 bases between. The CDR3 has 14 residues. Here the CDR3 reads CASSFSANPSEQYF. The CDR3 bases are TGCGCCAGCAGCTTCAGCGCAAACCCGTCCGAGCAGTACTTC.

The chain carries TRBV19 and TRBJ1-5; D uncertain. This CDR3 contains 12 residues. V was shortened by 3 bases and J by 4 bases, with 4 bases between the two germline ends. Germline V gene sequence: CDR1 LNHDA, CDR2 SQIVND (reference sequence). The DNA for the CDR3 is TGTGCCAGTAGTATCCCTAATCAGCCCCAGCATTTT. It translates to CASSIPNQPQHF.

Only a few counts were recorded for this clone. The V and J genes are TRBV6-1 and TRBJ1-6; a weak D match, TRBD1 (5 bases). The CDR3 has 13 residues. V lost 7 bases and J 9 bases, leaving 13 bases between the germline ends. Germline V lookup: CDR1 MNHNS, CDR2 SASEGT. The CDR3 loop reads CASNEGAVSPLHF. Written as DNA, the CDR3 is TGTGCCAGCAACGAAGGGGCAGTTTCACCCCTCCACTTT.

This clone was counted between two and nine times. The chain combines TRBV6-5 with TRBJ1-3; D is unresolved. V shed 0 bases and J shed 0 bases, with 9 bases lying between them. This CDR3 has 16 residues. The germline CDR1 and CDR2 sequences are MNHEY and SVGAGI. CDR3 in DNA: TGTGCCAGCAGTTACTCGAGGCCCACCTCTGGAAACACCATATATTTT. Translated: CASSYSRPTSGNTIYF.

This chain links TRBV27 with TRBJ2-3; 7 nucleotides align to TRBD1. Losses at the gene ends were 7 bases for V and 0 bases for J; bases not matched to a gene: 7. Germline CDR1 and CDR2: MNHEY and SMNVEV (reference sequence). The CDR3 contains 15 residues. The CDR3 loop is CASTYKGQSTDTQYF. The CDR3 DNA reads as TGTGCCAGCACATATAAGGGACAGAGCACAGATACGCAGTATTTT.

J is TRBJ1-6 and V is TRBV28; 9 nucleotides match TRBD1. Germline values: CDR1 MDHEN, CDR2 SYDVKM. This CDR3 region has 15 residues. V shed 6 bases, J shed 4 bases, and the junction held 4 bases outside the gene matches. The CDR3 bases are TGTGCCAGCAGGGGGACAGGGTTGTATAATTCACCCCTCCACTTT. This translates into CASRGTGLYNSPLHF.